The T cell receptor beta chain described here comes from a study of blood T cells in healthy people across ages (dated by TCRdb to 2015 to 2017). Background for the entire study: Template switching captured roughly one uniquely barcoded TCR beta cDNA molecule per two T cells in model experiments. Age-related changes in TCR beta repertoire diversity were measured in the study by deep sequencing normalized with unique cDNA molecular identifiers. Donors were grouped into four age groups: young (average about 15 years), middle-aged (over 35), aged (62) and long-lived (approximately 75). To avoid experimental bias, donors of different ages were distributed randomly across sequencing lanes. Using the same blood draw, the study looked at two additional independent replicas of 1 million unique cDNA reads for two donors, one aged 18 to 30 and the other aged 80 or older.

The paper as a whole reports these results and caveats: A strong correlation was found between observed TCR beta diversity and the percentage of naive T cells measured by flow cytometry. Compared with the aged group, the long-lived group had more naive CD4+ T cells, fewer expanded clones and increased TCR diversity, suggesting age selection. Estimates of total diversity from one million sequenced T cells were regarded as lower bounds and underestimates. Donor CMV infection status was unknown, potentially confounding age-related changes in expanded clonotypes. Observed TCR beta diversity per million T cells fell roughly linearly with age, and a significant reduction was already apparent by age around 40. Bulk unsorted PBMC profiling prevented conclusive comparison of naive and antigen-experienced compartments.

Trimming removed 5 bases from V and 5 bases from J; the gene matches leave 11 bases unexplained. For CDR1 and CDR2, the germline V gene (reference sequence) lists DFQATT and SNEGSKA. The CDR3, cysteine through phenylalanine, is 15 amino acids long. Kept here is only the CDR3 DNA, which spans 45 bases and is read in frame from base 1. This clonotype has only one observation. It has no known antigen specificity. Base qualities are not recorded, but no much larger clone differs from it by a single base. Libraries were prepared through 5' RACE. The sample was run on an Illumina HiSeq 2500. A second PCR of roughly 6 to 11 cycles was run with a J-beta primer mix and a sample-barcoded 5' primer. A template-switch 5' adaptor carrying 12 random nucleotides introduced a unique molecular identifier onto each TCR beta cDNA molecule. Each sample yielded at least 3 million CDR3-containing paired-end reads. First-strand cDNA was synthesized from all RNA with the Mint cDNA synthesis kit, primed by a TRBC-specific oligonucleotide. Following uracil-DNA glycosylase treatment, a first 18-cycle PCR with universal primers M1SS and BC2_uni_R was performed on all cDNA. In the source study's methods: Normalization of each sample was performed by random selection of 1 million high-quality reads, each carrying a distinct molecular identifier. Reads with shared molecular identifiers were discarded instead of being binned into consensus sequences. MiTCR, with a Q25 quality threshold and the strictest error-elimination algorithm, was used for CDR3 identification, clonotype clustering and error correction. A nonparametric unseen species model with Euler transformation was used to estimate a lower bound on total TCR beta diversity. The raw public data were reprocessed by TCRdb itself: fastp quality trimming at Q25, MiXCR clonotype calling, in-frame beta chains only. Every distinct CDR3 protein forms one entry, paired with its most common genes and DNA. TCRdb's processing, not the authors', yielded these V and J calls. The sample table contains about 1.1 million distinct CDR3 sequences; only one count was recorded for less than 45% of them. The top ten constitute about an eighth of the sample.

The donors were roughly 39 Caucasian individuals from Russia, aged about 6 to 95 years, who were systemically healthy. Ten milliliters of peripheral blood were drawn from each donor into EDTA-treated Vacutainer tubes. Ficoll-Paque density-gradient centrifugation was used to isolate PBMCs, with at least 6.5 million per sample. Trizol reagent was used to extract total RNA from PBMCs, with at least 5.5 micrograms per sample. For every donor, an aliquot of PBMCs went through flow cytometry to measure the percentages of naive CD45RAhigh/CD27high T cells. The chain links TRBV20-1 with TRBJ2-2; TRBD1 lines up with 7 middle nucleotides. The specimen was blood. The origin of this receptor is a young man in good health. The DNA is as follows: TGCAGTGCTCCCGTTGACAGGGTCGGGACCGGGGAGCTGTTTTTT. This sequence encodes CSAPVDRVGTGELFF.